The present TCR beta chain was sequenced within a study of technical replicates of blood from a few donors. In germline, CDR1 is GTSNPN, CDR2 SVGIG (reference sequence). Trimming cost V 1 base and J 9 bases, with 10 bases left between them. The CDR3 has 12 amino acids. Assay: immunoSEQ multiplex PCR; the TCRdb copy retains only in-frame clones and omits some. The table has tens of thousands of clones, approximately 90% seen once. The chain employs TRBV30 and TRBJ2-4; D unresolved. Sequences were obtained from PBMCs. This clonotype was sampled from a human donor in good health. Some clones in this sample may be carry-over from other donors' samples. The CDR3 sequence: CAWSGPRSIQYF. Here the CDR3 DNA reads TGTGCCTGGAGTGGTCCCCGGAGCATTCAGTACTTC.